These 32 T cell receptor beta chains came from one sample sequenced in a study of T cell responses to AZD1222 COVID-19 vaccine. Clones were sequenced by immunoSEQ multiplex PCR, and TCRdb holds only the in-frame ones, with some missing. The sample yields 100,000 or so clones, more than 70% seen once. Sequenced here: peripheral blood, sampled on day 0 of AZD1222 vaccination. Every receptor here comes from an adult in good health.

V is TRBV30 and J is TRBJ2-7; D call uncertain. Between the trimmed V and J ends, which lost 0 bases and 3 bases, there was a span of 9 bases. The CDR3 spans 13 residues. Per the germline V gene, CDR1 is GTSNPN and CDR2 is SVGIG (reference sequence). The CDR3 DNA sequence: TGTGCCTGGAGTGTTGAGTTCATCTACGAGCAGTACTTC. This translates into CAWSVEFIYEQYF.

The V and J genes are TRBV10-2 and TRBJ2-3; 7 bases fit TRBD1. This CDR3 spans 18 amino acids. Germline V gene sequence: CDR1 WSHSY, CDR2 SAAADI. Losses at the gene ends were 10 bases for V and 2 bases for J; bases not matched to a gene: 21. The CDR3 DNA sequence: TGCGCCACCTCTCGACAGGGAACACTAGGCCCTATCACAGATACGCAGTATTTT. Protein: CATSRQGTLGPITDTQYF.

The chain joins TRBV2 to TRBJ1-5, with D possibly matching TRBD1 (5 bases). Trimming removed 4 bases at V and 5 bases at J, with 12 bases between. The CDR3 has 14 residues. Germline CDR1 SNHLY, CDR2 FYNNEI. The CDR3, as DNA: TGTGCCAGCAGTGGGGAGGCGGGGGATCAGCCCCAGCATTTT. Protein product: CASSGEAGDQPQHF. The full variable domain, with the rest looked up from reference TRBV2 and TRBJ1-5, is EPEVTQTPSHQVTQMGQEVILRCVPISNHLYFYWYRQILGQKVEFLVSFYNNEISEKSEIFDDQFSVERPDGSNFTLKIRSTKLEDSAMYFCASSGEAGDQPQHFGDGTRLSIL.

The rearrangement uses TRBV5-1 and TRBJ1-1, with D uncertain. The CDR3 consists of 13 residues. The germline gives CDR1 SGHRS, CDR2 YFSETQ. V lost 0 bases, J lost 3 bases, and 6 bases lay in between. CDR3: CASSLGVDTEAFF. The CDR3 DNA reads as TGCGCCAGCAGCTTGGGGGTGGACACTGAAGCTTTCTTT.

This chain uses TRBV6-2 or TRBV6-3 with TRBJ1-1; no firm D call. Trimming took 2 bases from V and 2 from J, leaving 15 bases between them. CDR3 length: 16 residues. Germline V lookup: CDR1 MNHEY, CDR2 SVGEGT. CDR3 protein: CASSYTQARRNTEAFF. DNA for the CDR3: TGTGCCAGCAGTTACACCCAGGCCCGGCGAAACACTGAAGCTTTCTTT.

The chain recombines TRBV3-1 (or the pseudogene TRBV3-2) with TRBJ2-3; TRBD2 agrees at 8 bases. The CDR3 length is 15 residues. Germline trimming cut 4 bases from V and 0 bases from J; bases unmatched to any gene: 3. Germline V lookup: CDR1 LGHDT, CDR2 YNNKEL (reference sequence). CDR3 in amino acids: CASSPSGGSTDTQYF. In DNA, the CDR3 is TGTGCCAGCAGCCCAAGCGGGGGTAGCACAGATACGCAGTATTTT.

This sequence joins TRBV27 and TRBJ1-6; 7 bases match TRBD1. CDR3 length: 20 amino acids. V shed 4 bases, J shed 0 bases, and the junction held 15 bases outside the gene matches. Germline CDR1 and CDR2: MNHEY and SMNVEV (reference sequence). For the CDR3, the DNA is TGTGCCAGCAGTTCAGAGCCCGGGACAGCAAGAGGCTCCTATAATTCACCCCTCCACTTT. Its protein is CASSSEPGTARGSYNSPLHF.

This chain joins TRBV19 and TRBJ1-1; the D gene is possibly TRBD1 (5 bases). With 6 bases removed from V and 4 bases from J, the gap between germline ends came to 21 bases. This CDR3 has 16 amino acids. The germline V gene has CDR1 LNHDA and CDR2 SQIVND (reference sequence). In DNA, the CDR3 is TGTGCCAGTAGCACCGGGACCCAGGGATGGGGCACTGAAGCTTTCTTT. Its translation: CASSTGTQGWGTEAFF.

Remarks on this clone: One junction end does not reproduce the germline sequence, and a read error may be involved. DNA for the CDR3: TGTGCTAGCAGCTTGACTCACCAAGAGACCCAGTACTTC. It is translated as CASSLTHQETQYF. This chain connects TRBV7-7 to TRBJ2-5; no reliable D call. This CDR3 region has 13 residues. Germline CDR1 is SSHAT and CDR2 is FNYEAQ (reference sequence).

The chain uses TRBV7-8 and TRBJ2-1; 8 bases match TRBD2. Germline V gene lookup returns CDR1 SGHVS and CDR2 FQNEAQ. The CDR3 extends over 14 amino acids. The V segment lost 4 bases and the J segment 9 bases; nucleotides outside the gene matches: 8. CDR3 sequence (DNA): TGTGCCAGCAGCTCCTTAGCGGGAAACGGTGAGCAGTTCTTC. It encodes CASSSLAGNGEQFF.

This chain joins TRBV28 and TRBJ1-5; 9 bases fit TRBD1. The CDR3 runs to 14 residues. The V segment lost 5 bases and the J segment 7 bases; nucleotides outside the gene matches: 6. Germline V gene data show CDR1 as MDHEN and CDR2 as SYDVKM. Here the CDR3 reads CASSTGTGRQPQHF. CDR3 nucleotide sequence: TGTGCCAGCAGTACTGGGACAGGGAGGCAGCCCCAGCATTTT.

The CDR3 is CASSSRGPAGVLYEQYF. The CDR3 DNA follows: TGTGCCAGCAGCTCCAGGGGGCCAGCGGGGGTTCTCTACGAGCAGTACTTC. The chain couples TRBV7-2 to TRBJ2-7, with D tentatively TRBD1 or TRBD2 (8 bases each). V was pared by 4 bases and J by 3 bases, with 22 bases between. From germline, CDR1 is SGHTA and CDR2 FQGNSA. CDR3 size: 17 residues.

The chain uses TRBV28 and TRBJ1-4; 8 nucleotides match TRBD1. The V gene's germline CDR1 is MDHEN and CDR2 SYDVKM. This CDR3 has 11 amino acids. With 6 bases clipped from V and 16 bases from J, the junction kept 7 bases outside the gene matches. The CDR3 sequence: CASSSGQGTFF. CDR3 in DNA: TGTGCCAGCAGCTCCGGACAGGGAACGTTTTTT. The full variable domain, in which reference TRBV28 and TRBJ1-4 provide the parts outside the CDR3, is DVKVTQSSRYLVKRTGEKVFLECVQDMDHENMFWYRQDPGLGLRLIYFSYDVKMKEKGDIPEGYSVSREKKERFSLILESASTNQTSMYLCASSSGQGTFFGSGTQLSVL.

The chain employs TRBV28 and TRBJ2-5; TRBD2 matches 10 bases. This CDR3 has 15 residues. The V and J ends lost 4 bases and 5 bases, in that order; junction bases with no gene match: 7. CDR1 is MDHEN and CDR2 is SYDVKM in the germline V gene. CDR3 sequence: CASSSWTSGGETQYF. The CDR3 nucleotides read TGTGCCAGCAGTTCCTGGACTAGCGGAGGGGAGACCCAGTACTTC.

The genes are TRBV6-6 and TRBJ1-2, with unresolved D. CDR3 length equals 14 residues. Trimming cost V 5 bases and J 3 bases, with 13 bases left between them. Germline values: CDR1 MNHNY, CDR2 SVGAGI (reference sequence). The CDR3 loop is CASSGFSVDYGYTF. CDR3 in DNA: TGTGCCAGCAGTGGCTTTTCAGTGGACTATGGCTACACCTTC.

The sample holds one count of this clone. The chain combines TRBV4-1 with TRBJ2-1; D is unclear. This CDR3 region has 13 residues. Germline V gene data show CDR1 as MGHRA and CDR2 as YSYEKL. V dropped 2 bases and J dropped 4 bases, with 6 bases sitting between them. As DNA, the CDR3 is TGCGCCAGCAGCCAAACCCCTTACAATGAGCAGTTCTTC. Amino acid sequence: CASSQTPYNEQFF.

This clone was observed once. The chain has TRBV30 and TRBJ2-2; TRBD2 aligns across 8 bases. This CDR3 has 17 amino acids. The V segment lost 4 bases and the J segment 4 bases; nucleotides outside the gene matches: 14. The germline CDR1 and CDR2 sequences are GTSNPN and SVGIG (reference sequence). CDR3 amino acids: CAWTIGVAGTVTGELFF. DNA for the CDR3: TGTGCCTGGACCATCGGGGTAGCGGGAACAGTCACCGGGGAGCTGTTTTTT.

J is TRBJ1-5 and V is TRBV14; the D is unclear. Per germline, CDR1 SGHDN and CDR2 FVKESK. The CDR3 sequence is 13 residues long. V lost 4 bases and J 5 bases, leaving 9 bases between the germline ends. The CDR3 DNA reads as TGTGCCAGCAGCCGGGCACCTTATCAGCCCCAGCATTTT. Its protein product is CASSRAPYQPQHF.

The V and J genes are TRBV6-2 or TRBV6-3 and TRBJ2-1; D is uncertain. The V end lost 6 bases, the J end lost 1 base, and 13 bases lay between the germline ends. Germline assignment: CDR1 MNHEY and CDR2 SVGEGT. This CDR3 has 15 amino acids. The CDR3 nucleotides read TGTGCCAGCAGCCCGCAAGACCCGTCCTACAATGAGCAGTTCTTC. This sequence encodes CASSPQDPSYNEQFF.

This chain uses TRBV5-4 with TRBJ2-5, with D perhaps matching TRBD1 (6 bases). Trimming shortened V by 6 bases and J by 5 bases, and 17 bases separated the two germline ends. The CDR3 sequence is 14 residues long. CDR1 and CDR2 from the germline V gene are SGHNT and YYREEE (reference sequence). The CDR3 sequence: CASTNPGTRETQYF. CDR3 DNA sequence: TGTGCCAGCACCAACCCCGGGACAAGGGAGACCCAGTACTTC.

This chain links TRBV9 with TRBJ1-1; possible D gene TRBD1, 6 bases. CDR3 size: 13 residues. Germline V CDR1 and CDR2: SGDLS, YYNGEE. Trimming removed 3 bases at V and 5 bases at J, with 11 bases between. The DNA of the CDR3 is TGTGCCAGCAGCGCTCACAGGGAAACTGAAGCTTTCTTT. Protein product: CASSAHRETEAFF.

The chain employs TRBV5-8 and TRBJ2-1, with TRBD1 matching over 11 bases. V shed 4 bases, J shed 5 bases, and the junction held 5 bases outside the gene matches. The CDR3 runs 15 residues. Germline values: CDR1 SGHTS, CDR2 YDEGEE. The CDR3 nucleotides are TGTGCCAGCAGCCCCGGGACAGGGGGGCACAATGAGCAGTTCTTC. Translated, it gives CASSPGTGGHNEQFF.

The V call is TRBV18, the J call TRBJ1-3; 7 bases map to TRBD1. Germline values: CDR1 KGHSH, CDR2 LQKENI. After removal of 5 bases from V and 0 bases from J, the junction contained 4 bases not matched to a gene. The CDR3 is 15 amino acids. This CDR3 reads CASSWDSNSGNTIYF. Here the CDR3 DNA reads TGTGCCAGCTCATGGGACAGCAACTCTGGAAACACCATATATTTT.

This clone was seen a handful of times. This chain links TRBV7-9 with TRBJ2-7; D perhaps matches TRBD2 (7 bases). The CDR3 totals 15 residues. Germline lookup yields CDR1 SEHNR and CDR2 FQNEAQ (reference sequence). V was pared by 1 base and J by 5 bases, with 15 bases between. The CDR3 nucleotides read TGTGCCAGCAGCTTAGTGGGGGGGCCCGGTGACGAGCAGTACTTC. Its translation is CASSLVGGPGDEQYF.

The V and J genes are TRBV27 and TRBJ1-2, with D perhaps TRBD1 (5 bases). Germline lookup yields CDR1 MNHEY and CDR2 SMNVEV (reference sequence). V lost 6 bases, J lost 2 bases, and 13 bases lay in between. This CDR3 is built from 14 residues. CDR3 bases: TGTGCCAGCAGACCCTCAGGGTTGAACTATGGCTACACCTTC. Protein product: CASRPSGLNYGYTF.

The chain recombines TRBV6-5 with TRBJ1-5; possible D gene TRBD1, 5 bases. V gave up 3 bases and J gave up 5 bases, with 11 bases separating them. Germline CDR1 MNHEY, CDR2 SVGAGI. The CDR3 spans 14 residues. DNA of the CDR3: TGTGCCAGCAGTTATTCGAGAGGGGATCAGCCCCAGCATTTT. It specifies CASSYSRGDQPQHF.

This chain joins TRBV27 and TRBJ1-1; D perhaps matches TRBD1 (5 bases). There are 12 residues in the CDR3. Germline values: CDR1 MNHEY, CDR2 SMNVEV (reference sequence). The germline V and J ends were trimmed by 2 bases and 6 bases, with 7 bases remaining between them. The CDR3 DNA reads as TGTGCCAGCAGTTTAATGGGGGCTGAAGCTTTCTTT. Translation gives CASSLMGAEAFF.

The chain recombines TRBV9 with TRBJ1-1; tentative D call: TRBD1 (5 bases). The germline V and J ends were trimmed by 0 bases and 7 bases, with 10 bases remaining between them. Germline values: CDR1 SGDLS, CDR2 YYNGEE. This CDR3 is built from 13 residues. Here the CDR3 DNA reads TGTGCCAGCAGCGTAGGGGGCACTAATGAAGCTTTCTTT. Translation gives CASSVGGTNEAFF.

This clone was found a few times. The J gene is TRBJ2-7, the V gene TRBV9; D may be TRBD1 or TRBD2 (6 bases each). The CDR3 sequence is 14 residues long. V gave up 3 bases and J gave up 0 bases, with 10 bases separating them. Germline V gives CDR1 SGDLS, CDR2 YYNGEE. DNA of the CDR3: TGTGCCAGCAGCGAGGGGGGAATCTCCTACGAGCAGTACTTC. It is translated as CASSEGGISYEQYF.

This clone came up once. The chain recombines TRBV28 with TRBJ2-1, with TRBD2 matching over 7 bases. This CDR3 has 16 amino acids. Germline CDR1 reads MDHEN; CDR2 reads SYDVKM. V lost 1 base, J lost 2 bases, and 5 bases stayed unmatched. CDR3 protein: CASSLSSAGAYNEQFF. In DNA form, the CDR3 reads TGTGCCAGCAGTTTATCTTCCGCGGGAGCCTACAATGAGCAGTTCTTC. The full variable domain, rest sourced from reference TRBV28 and TRBJ2-1, is DVKVTQSSRYLVKRTGEKVFLECVQDMDHENMFWYRQDPGLGLRLIYFSYDVKMKEKGDIPEGYSVSREKKERFSLILESASTNQTSMYLCASSLSSAGAYNEQFFGPGTRLTVL.

The chain combines TRBV13 with TRBJ1-6, with 7 bases aligning to TRBD1. CDR1 PRHDT and CDR2 FYEKMQ come from the germline V gene (reference sequence). V dropped 5 bases and J dropped 7; count of bases not matched to a gene: 5. CDR3 length: 14 residues. The CDR3 spells CASSETGRNSPLHF. In nucleotides, the CDR3 is TGTGCCAGCAGCGAGACAGGGCGGAATTCACCCCTCCACTTT.

The chain combines TRBV6-5 with TRBJ2-5; D is possibly TRBD2 (6 bases). The V gene lost 0 bases and the J gene lost 4 bases, with 6 bases spanning the gap. Germline CDR1 MNHEY, CDR2 SVGAGI. CDR3 length: 13 amino acids. The CDR3 DNA reads as TGTGCCAGCAGTTACTCGGAGGGAGAGACCCAGTACTTC. Protein product: CASSYSEGETQYF.